The 20 T cell receptor beta chains below come from one sample, sequenced in a study of Graves' ophthalmopathy and Graves' hyperthyroidism (dated by TCRdb to between 2017 and 2018). Sequencing was carried out with an Illumina HiSeq 2000. For repertoire sequencing, TCR beta CDR3 regions were amplified from RNA transcripts. The first round of RT-PCR was done with HTBI primers and the Qiagen OneStep RT-PCR kit, and was followed by a second round of multiplex PCR, then size selection and purification. TCRdb ran its own pipeline on the public reads, namely fastp trimming at Q25 and MiXCR clone calling, and kept in-frame beta chains. Identical CDR3 proteins give one entry, which carries the most common genes and DNA. Counted in this sample were 650,000 to 900,000 distinct CDR3 sequences; about 44% of them appeared once. The ten largest clonotypes hold 44% of the sample. Sequencing used peripheral blood. These receptors were taken from an adult man with Graves' ophthalmopathy.

This clonotype was seen a few times. The J gene is TRBJ2-5, the V gene TRBV12-5; 7 bases fit TRBD1. The CDR3 has 14 amino acids. Germline V lookup: CDR1 LGHNT, CDR2 FRNRAP. V trimming: 1 base; J trimming: 5 bases; junction bases outside the gene matches: 4. The CDR3 loop is CASGLGQGRETQYF. For the CDR3, the DNA is TGTGCTAGTGGTTTGGGACAGGGTCGGGAGACCCAGTACTTC. Filled out from reference TRBV12-5 and TRBJ2-5, the complete variable domain reads DARVTQTPRHKVTEMGQEVTMRCQPILGHNTVFWYRQTMMQGLELLAYFRNRAPLDDSGMPKDRFSAEMPDATLATLKIQPSEPRDSAVYFCASGLGQGRETQYFGPGTRLLVL.

The CDR3: CASVDDGSYEQYF. The CDR3 DNA reads as TGTGCCAGCGTCGACGACGGGAGCTACGAGCAGTACTTC. The J gene is TRBJ2-7, the V gene TRBV2; TRBD2 might be the D (6 bases). Trimming pared 8 bases from V and 3 bases from J, leaving 14 bases between. Germline V lookup: CDR1 SNHLY, CDR2 FYNNEI. This CDR3 has 13 amino acids.

The table lists this clonotype with many counts. The V call is TRBV10-3, the J call TRBJ1-1; D is uncertain. The CDR3 sequence is 14 residues long. Trimming shortened V by 4 bases and J by 2 bases, and 11 bases separated the two germline ends. CDR1 ENHRY and CDR2 SYGVKD come from the germline V gene. Written as DNA, the CDR3 is TGTGCCATCAGTGGTGGCAGGCAAAACACTGAAGCTTTCTTT. Protein sequence: CAISGGRQNTEAFF.

This rearrangement joins TRBV29-1 to TRBJ2-5; 7 positions match TRBD2. The CDR3 loop spans 14 amino acids. V was pared by 1 base and J by 5 bases, with 7 bases of the junction left unmatched. Germline-derived CDR1 and CDR2 are SQVTM and ANQGSEA. The CDR3 protein is CSVEVGGGRETQYF. Here the CDR3 DNA reads TGCAGCGTTGAAGTGGGCGGGGGTAGGGAGACCCAGTACTTC.

The CDR3 DNA reads as TGCAGTGCTAGAGACCCGGGGGGCTCCTACGAGCAGTACTTC. It translates to CSARDPGGSYEQYF. This rearrangement joins TRBV20-1 to TRBJ2-7; 7 bases agree with TRBD2. The germline V gene encodes CDR1 DFQATT and CDR2 SNEGSKA (reference sequence). The CDR3 runs 14 residues. The V and J ends lost 0 bases and 0 bases, in that order; junction bases with no gene match: 2.

Of note for this clonotype: The conserved phenylalanine or tryptophan is not found at the CDR3 terminus, so this likely reflects a read error. The gene calls are TRBV4-2 and TRBJ1-5, with D maybe TRBD1 (5 bases). This CDR3 is built from 15 residues. Trimming stripped 2 bases from V and 5 bases from J, with 13 bases between. Germline values: CDR1 LGHNA, CDR2 YNFKEQ. CDR3 in amino acids: CASSQFGQGDQPQHS. The DNA of the CDR3 is TGTGCCAGCAGCCAATTTGGGCAGGGAGATCAGCCCCAGCATTCT.

In the case of this clonotype: Possible read error: a much larger clone is one base away. The chain has TRBV11-2 and TRBJ1-1, with no clear D. CDR1 is SGHAT and CDR2 is FQNNGV in the germline V gene. The CDR3 runs 12 residues. The germline V and J ends were trimmed by 1 base and 8 bases, with 8 bases remaining between them. The CDR3 DNA reads as TGTGCCAGCAGCTTAGGGGCGGACGAAGCTTTCTTT. This gives the protein CASSLGADEAFF.

This clonotype turned up a few times. The chain employs TRBV20-1 and TRBJ1-3, with D unresolved. Germline V gives CDR1 DFQATT, CDR2 SNEGSKA (reference sequence). The CDR3 extends over 15 amino acids. Trimming removed 0 bases at V and 0 bases at J, with 9 bases between. The CDR3 DNA sequence: TGCAGTGCTAGAGACCCCGGGCCCTCTGGAAACACCATATATTTT. Its protein is CSARDPGPSGNTIYF.

This chain joins TRBV14 and TRBJ2-7; D not resolved. The CDR3 has 14 amino acids. Germline CDR1 is SGHDN and CDR2 is FVKESK. The V end was cut by 5 bases, the J end by 2 bases, with 13 bases between. This CDR3 reads CASSSTTPPYEQYF. CDR3 nucleotide sequence: TGTGCCAGCAGCTCAACTACCCCCCCCTACGAGCAGTACTTC.

This clonotype was picked up many times. The J gene is TRBJ2-7, the V gene TRBV2, with 10 bases fitting TRBD2. The CDR3 has 13 amino acids. CDR1 is SNHLY and CDR2 is FYNNEI in the germline V gene. With 6 bases clipped from V and 3 bases from J, the junction kept 2 bases outside the gene matches. CDR3 amino acids: CASRSSGSYEQYF. The CDR3 DNA reads TGTGCCAGCAGATCTAGCGGGAGCTACGAGCAGTACTTC.

The chain joins TRBV12-3 or TRBV12-4 to TRBJ2-5, with a weak D call TRBD2 (5 bases). V was clipped by 2 bases and J by 5 bases, with 12 bases between them. This CDR3 has 14 residues. CDR3: CASSLSVGAETQYF. In DNA form, the CDR3 reads TGTGCCAGCAGTTTATCGGTGGGAGCGGAGACCCAGTACTTC.

The chain combines TRBV20-1 with TRBJ1-5, with D uncertain. The germline V and J ends were trimmed by 0 bases and 6 bases, with 12 bases remaining between them. The germline CDR1 and CDR2 sequences are DFQATT and SNEGSKA (reference sequence). This CDR3 has 14 residues. As DNA, the CDR3 is TGCAGTGCTAGAGATGCGACGGGTGGTCAGCCCCAGCATTTT. The encoded protein is CSARDATGGQPQHF.

This clonotype was observed a few times. The DNA of the CDR3 is TGCAGTGCTAGGTTGCTAGCGGGGGGACGGATGAGCAGGGACGAGCAGTACTTC. Amino acid sequence: CSARLLAGGRMSRDEQYF. This chain uses TRBV20-1 with TRBJ2-7, with 11 nucleotides matching TRBD2. CDR1 and CDR2 (germline): DFQATT, SNEGSKA (reference sequence). The CDR3 has 18 residues. The J segment lost 5 bases and the V segment lost 3 bases, leaving 18 bases of the junction unmatched.

The genes are TRBV9 and TRBJ1-2, with TRBD1 identical over 8 bases. The V and J ends lost 4 bases and 5 bases, in that order; junction bases with no gene match: 13. Germline assignment: CDR1 SGDLS and CDR2 YYNGEE. CDR3 length: 16 residues. CDR3 coding DNA: TGTGCCAGCAGCTCCAGGACCAGGGGGCGCGTGTATGGCTACACCTTC. Residues: CASSSRTRGRVYGYTF.

This clonotype has a count of ten or more. The chain recombines TRBV20-1 with TRBJ1-5; 8 nucleotides align to TRBD1. The CDR3 has 14 amino acids. The ends lost 6 bases at V and 2 bases at J; junction bases unmatched: 6. Germline V gives CDR1 DFQATT, CDR2 SNEGSKA (reference sequence). DNA of the CDR3: TGCAGTGCACCCATGACAGGGGGCAATCAGCCCCAGCATTTT. Its protein product is CSAPMTGGNQPQHF.

This clonotype was picked up a small number of times. The chain has TRBV20-1 and TRBJ2-7, with 7 nucleotides matching TRBD1. J lost 3 bases, V lost 2 bases, and 4 bases had no gene match. From germline, CDR1 is DFQATT and CDR2 SNEGSKA (reference sequence). This CDR3 is built from 13 residues. The CDR3: CSARPGQYYEQYF. CDR3 bases: TGCAGTGCTAGACCGGGACAGTACTACGAGCAGTACTTC.

The CDR3 coding sequence is TGTGCCAGCAGCCCCCCGGACAGCAGCTCTGGGGCCAACGTCCTGACTTTC. It yields the protein CASSPPDSSSGANVLTF. J is TRBJ2-6 and V is TRBV7-9, with D possibly being TRBD1 (6 bases). V was shortened by 5 bases and J by 0 bases, with 14 bases between the two germline ends. This CDR3 region has 17 residues. Germline V gene data show CDR1 as SEHNR and CDR2 as FQNEAQ (reference sequence).

About this clonotype itself: Here the CDR3 omits its conserved ending phenylalanine or tryptophan, so a read error is the likely source. The chain links TRBV7-2 to TRBJ1-4; no reliable D call. The germline CDR1 and CDR2 sequences are SGHTA and FQGNSA. The CDR3 is made up of 14 amino acids. Written as DNA, the CDR3 is TGTGCCAGCAGCATAGAAACAACAAATGAAAAACTGTTTTTA. Its protein is CASSIETTNEKLFL.

This clonotype has only a few counts. In nucleotides, the CDR3 is TGTGCCAGCACCATCGGACAGGGGGCGAACACTGAAGCTTTCTTT. As protein: CASTIGQGANTEAFF. The chain combines TRBV6-6 with TRBJ1-1, with 11 bases fitting TRBD1. Trimming removed 7 bases from V and 1 base from J; junction bases left unmatched: 5. Per germline, CDR1 MNHNY and CDR2 SVGAGI (reference sequence). This CDR3 comprises 15 residues.

The J gene is TRBJ1-1, the V gene TRBV19; D is unclear. CDR1 and CDR2 (germline): LNHDA, SQIVND (reference sequence). V was clipped by 10 bases and J by 1 base, with 16 bases between them. The CDR3 spans 14 residues. CDR3 sequence reads: CATSFRAGNTEAFF. The CDR3 DNA reads as TGTGCCACTTCCTTTCGGGCAGGGAACACTGAAGCTTTCTTT.